The clone carrying this T cell receptor beta chain occurred many times. Trimming removed 4 bases from V and 4 bases from J; junction bases left unmatched: 8. CDR1 and CDR2 from the germline V gene are DFQATT and SNEGSKA (reference sequence). The CDR3 is 16 residues long. This sample is part of a study of T-cell reconstitution after alpha-beta-depleted transplantation in children. Preparation of the TCRbeta library was carried out with unique molecular identifiers. TCRdb recomputed calls from the PCR reads with MiXCR, one row per CDR3 protein. The sample has 200,000 to 250,000 distinct CDR3 sequences, 9.5% to 13% seen once; the top ten hold 28%.

Specimen: PBMCs, collected before TCRalphabeta/CD19-depleted stem cell transplant. This TCR came from a child less than two years old with acute myeloid leukemia, due to receive a stem cell transplant. The rearrangement joins TRBV20-1 to TRBJ2-5, with TRBD2 matching 14 bases. CDR3 sequence reads: CSATRTSGRWGETQYF. The CDR3 DNA reads TGCAGTGCTACCCGGACTAGCGGGAGGTGGGGAGAGACCCAGTACTTC.